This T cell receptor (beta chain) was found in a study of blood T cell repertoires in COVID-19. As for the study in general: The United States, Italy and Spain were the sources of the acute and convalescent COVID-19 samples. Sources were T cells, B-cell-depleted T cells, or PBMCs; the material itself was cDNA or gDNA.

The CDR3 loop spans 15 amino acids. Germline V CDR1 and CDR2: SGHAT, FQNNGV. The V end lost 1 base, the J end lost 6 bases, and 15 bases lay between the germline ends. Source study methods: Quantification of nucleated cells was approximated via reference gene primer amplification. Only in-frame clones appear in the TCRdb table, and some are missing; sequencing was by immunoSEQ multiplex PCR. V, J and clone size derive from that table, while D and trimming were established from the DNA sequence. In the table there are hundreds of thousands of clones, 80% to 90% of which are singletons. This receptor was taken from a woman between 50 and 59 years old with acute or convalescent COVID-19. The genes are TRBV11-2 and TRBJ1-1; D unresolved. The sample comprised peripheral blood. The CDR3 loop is CASSLGVRLGSEAFF. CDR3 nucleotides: TGTGCCAGCAGCTTAGGAGTCCGGTTGGGCTCTGAAGCTTTCTTT.